The clone carrying this T cell receptor (beta chain) was seen repeatedly, ten times or more. The entry originates in a study of Graves' ophthalmopathy and Graves' hyperthyroidism. Amplified material comprised TCR beta CDR3 regions derived from RNA transcripts. A first-round RT-PCR used HTBI primers, followed by a second-round multiplex PCR. TCRdb used MiXCR to reprocess the multiplex PCR reads, holding one entry per CDR3 protein. The table includes about 390,000 distinct CDR3 sequences, 15% detected once. The authors defined stable hyperthyroidism as no ophthalmopathy within 18 months of follow-up. The CDR3 runs 15 residues. The germline gives CDR1 MDHEN, CDR2 SYDVKM. Trimming removed 4 bases from V and 2 bases from J, with 14 bases in between.

Material: peripheral blood. The chain joins TRBV28 to TRBJ1-2; tentatively, D is TRBD1 (6 bases). The receptor comes from a woman between 18 and 30 years old with stable Graves' hyperthyroidism. The CDR3: CASSSFPTGNYGYTF. In DNA form, the CDR3 reads TGTGCCAGCAGTTCCTTCCCTACAGGGAACTATGGCTACACCTTC.